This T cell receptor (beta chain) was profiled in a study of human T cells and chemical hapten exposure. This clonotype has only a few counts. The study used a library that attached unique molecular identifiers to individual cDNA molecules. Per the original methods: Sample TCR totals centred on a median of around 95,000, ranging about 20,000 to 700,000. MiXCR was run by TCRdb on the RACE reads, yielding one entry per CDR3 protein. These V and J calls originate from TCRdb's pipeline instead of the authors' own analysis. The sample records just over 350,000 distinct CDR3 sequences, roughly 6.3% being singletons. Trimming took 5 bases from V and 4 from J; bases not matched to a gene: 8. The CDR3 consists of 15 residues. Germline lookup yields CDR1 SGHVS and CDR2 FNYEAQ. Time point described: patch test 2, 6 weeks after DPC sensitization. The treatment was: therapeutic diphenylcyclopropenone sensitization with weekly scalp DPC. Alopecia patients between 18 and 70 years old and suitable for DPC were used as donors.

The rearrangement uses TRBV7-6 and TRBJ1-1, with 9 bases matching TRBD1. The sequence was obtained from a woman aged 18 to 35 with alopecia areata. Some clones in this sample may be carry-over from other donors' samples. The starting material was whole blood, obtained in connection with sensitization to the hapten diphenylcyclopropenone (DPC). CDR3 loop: CASSAEWTGVTEAFF. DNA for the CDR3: TGTGCCAGCAGCGCAGAATGGACAGGGGTCACTGAAGCTTTCTTT.